A selection of T cell receptor beta chains follows, all from one sample in a study of shared clonotypes between healthy human individuals. The protocol was immunoSEQ multiplex PCR, while the TCRdb copy is restricted to in-frame clones and leaves out a portion. Among around 1.5 million clones listed, 98% were seen once. Specimen: naive CD4+ T cells sorted from blood. The receptors derive from a man aged 25-45 years in good health. Both conserved end residues are part of each CDR3. D genes are given only for firm matches. Part of the rows lack a size; the others show once, few, many or a class for expanded clones.

>TRBJ2-7|-|-|TRBV30
CAWSLEVTYEQYF
TGTGCCTGGAGTTTAGAAGTTACCTACGAGCAGTACTTC
>TRBJ2-5|-|-|TRBV5-6
CASSFRDQLVGLKETQYF
TGTGCCAGCAGCTTTAGGGACCAACTAGTTGGCCTGAAAGAGACCCAGTACTTC
>TRBJ2-2|-|-|TRBV5-1
CASSLGHGELFF
TGCGCCAGCAGCTTGGGCCACGGGGAGCTGTTTTTT
>TRBJ2-7|TRBD1|-|TRBV7-8
CASSLGDRGSYEQYF
TGTGCCAGCAGCTTAGGGGACAGGGGTTCGTACGAGCAGTACTTC
>TRBJ2-3|TRBD2|-|TRBV25-1
CASSEGRRGRDGTDTQYF
TGTGCCAGCAGTGAAGGGCGGCGTGGGAGGGACGGCACAGATACGCAGTATTTT
>TRBJ2-2|TRBD1|-|TRBV28
CASKAQGSSGELFF
TGTGCCAGCAAAGCACAGGGGTCCTCCGGGGAGCTGTTTTTT
>TRBJ1-1|-|-|TRBV6-1
CASSVGGGGLNTEAFF
TGTGCCAGCAGTGTAGGGGGGGGAGGTTTGAACACTGAAGCTTTCTTT
>TRBJ2-7|-|-|TRBV18
CASSPLDSYEQYF
TGTGCCAGCTCACCCCTCGACAGCTACGAGCAGTACTTC
>TRBJ2-1|-|-|TRBV6-4
CASSDSSWGSSYNEQFF
TGTGCCAGCAGTGACTCGAGCTGGGGAAGCTCCTACAATGAGCAGTTCTTC
>TRBJ2-3|-|-|TRBV25-1
CASSEWTGRADTQYF
TGTGCCAGCAGTGAATGGACGGGACGGGCAGATACGCAGTATTTT
>TRBJ2-5|-|-|TRBV2
CASSEIGIGETQYF
TGTGCCAGCAGCGAAATCGGTATAGGGGAGACCCAGTACTTC
>TRBJ2-7|TRBD2|-|TRBV28
CASSSPAGAEQYF
TGTGCCAGCAGTTCCCCTGCGGGAGCCGAGCAGTACTTC
>TRBJ2-7|TRBD1|-|TRBV7-6
CASSRRDRGSSYEQYF
TGTGCCAGCAGCCGACGGGACAGGGGGTCCTCCTACGAGCAGTACTTC
>TRBJ1-4|-|-|TRBV9
CASSVGWGVGEKLFF
TGTGCCAGCAGCGTAGGGTGGGGGGTAGGTGAAAAACTGTTTTTT
>TRBJ2-7|-|-|TRBV6-5
CASRRVGFEQYF
TGTGCCAGCCGCCGGGTGGGTTTCGAGCAGTACTTC
>TRBJ2-1|TRBD2|-|TRBV5-1
CASSDPTSGSLGHEQFF
TGCGCCAGCAGCGACCCTACTAGCGGGAGCCTGGGGCATGAGCAGTTCTTC
>TRBJ2-1|-|-|TRBV29-1
CSVARDSYNEQFF
TGCAGCGTCGCTAGGGACTCCTACAATGAGCAGTTCTTC
>TRBJ1-2|TRBD1|-|TRBV28
CASSLWAGGHYGYTF
TGTGCCAGCAGTTTATGGGCAGGGGGGCACTATGGCTACACCTTC
>TRBJ2-7|-|-|TRBV5-1
CASSFMAGQLYEQYF
TGCGCCAGCAGCTTCATGGCGGGACAACTCTACGAGCAGTACTTC
>TRBJ2-7|TRBD2|-|TRBV6-5
CASSYPAGGIYEQYF
TGTGCCAGCAGTTACCCCGCGGGAGGGATCTACGAGCAGTACTTC
>TRBJ2-5|-|-|TRBV10-3
CAISERAETQYF
TGTGCCATCAGTGAGCGAGCGGAGACCCAGTACTTC
>TRBJ2-7|-|-|TRBV12-5
CASGLVNSGLYEQYF
TGTGCTAGTGGTTTGGTAAACTCCGGCCTCTACGAGCAGTACTTC
>TRBJ1-5|-|few|TRBV30
CAWSVSGNQPQHF
TGTGCCTGGAGTGTTTCGGGGAATCAGCCCCAGCATTTT
>TRBJ2-5|-|-|TRBV29-1
CSVEDSGAGSDETQYF
TGCAGCGTTGAAGATAGTGGTGCAGGTAGCGATGAGACCCAGTACTTC